The 18 T cell receptor beta chains listed next were all sequenced from one sample in a study of T cell changes during pregnancy in multiple sclerosis. The protocol was immunoSEQ multiplex PCR, while the TCRdb copy is restricted to in-frame clones and leaves out a portion. The table has approximately 46,000 clones, around 90% seen once; the top ten hold less than 3.5%. Sequencing used CD8+ T cells from peripheral blood mononuclear cells, obtained in the second trimester of pregnancy. The receptors come from a female donor with multiple sclerosis, enrolled in a pregnancy study.

This clone was seen only once. V is TRBV7-9 and J is TRBJ1-1, with TRBD1 as a possible D gene (6 bases). The germline V and J ends were trimmed by 6 bases and 4 bases, with 15 bases remaining between them. CDR1 is SEHNR and CDR2 is FQNEAQ in the germline V gene (reference sequence). The CDR3 is 14 residues long. The CDR3 nucleotides are TGTGCCAGCAGAAGTACAGGGATTCTCACTGAAGCTTTCTTT. Translation gives CASRSTGILTEAFF.

The rearrangement uses TRBV6-1 and TRBJ2-3, with 9 positions matching TRBD1. From germline, CDR1 is MNHNS and CDR2 SASEGT. This CDR3 is 15 amino acids long. Trimming removed 5 bases from V and 4 bases from J; junction bases left unmatched: 7. Written as DNA, the CDR3 is TGTGCCAGCAGTTTAACCGGGACAGGGTCAGATACGCAGTATTTT. This translates into CASSLTGTGSDTQYF.

This chain uses TRBV5-6 with TRBJ2-7; TRBD1 matches 8 bases. The germline CDR1 and CDR2 sequences are SGHDT and YYEEEE. The CDR3 sequence is 16 residues long. Germline trimming cut 1 base from V and 3 bases from J; bases unmatched to any gene: 9. In DNA, the CDR3 is TGTGCCAGCAGCTTGAGTCAGGGGGCGTTAGTCTACGAGCAGTACTTC. This encodes CASSLSQGALVYEQYF.

The chain recombines TRBV7-6 with TRBJ2-1; 7 nucleotides align to TRBD2. V gave up 0 bases and J gave up 2 bases; unmatched junction bases: 1. This CDR3 contains 15 residues. Per the germline V gene, CDR1 is SGHVS and CDR2 is FNYEAQ. The CDR3 region has the DNA TGTGCCAGCAGCTTAGCCAGCGGGGCCTACAATGAGCAGTTCTTC. As protein: CASSLASGAYNEQFF.

This clone was detected only once. The rearrangement links TRBV6-5 to TRBJ2-5; D remains ambiguous. Per the germline V gene, CDR1 is MNHEY and CDR2 is SVGAGI. This CDR3 contains 14 residues. Trimming removed 0 bases at V and 1 base at J, with 6 bases between. CDR3 amino acids: CASSYSGSQETQYF. CDR3 bases: TGTGCCAGCAGTTACTCGGGCAGCCAAGAGACCCAGTACTTC.

Sample share makes this clone large (0.1 to 1%). The chain uses TRBV6-1 and TRBJ1-2, with 7 bases identical to TRBD1. After removal of 6 bases from V and 8 bases from J, the junction contained 15 bases not matched to a gene. Germline V gene data show CDR1 as MNHNS and CDR2 as SASEGT. The CDR3 consists of 15 residues. Here the CDR3 DNA reads TGTGCCAGCAGAGCATACAGGGGCCCCAAGCAGGGCTACACCTTC. Its translation is CASRAYRGPKQGYTF.

This clone was counted a few times. This sequence joins TRBV4-3 and TRBJ1-1, with D perhaps matching TRBD1 (5 bases). This CDR3 has 14 amino acids. The germline V gene encodes CDR1 LGHNA and CDR2 YSLEER. V lost 3 bases, J lost 4 bases, and 12 bases lay in between. The CDR3 bases are TGCGCCAGCAGCCAGGCGTGGGGGGGCACTGAAGCTTTCTTT. The encoded protein is CASSQAWGGTEAFF.

The chain joins TRBV6-5 to TRBJ2-3; D is unresolved. V lost 0 bases and J 2 bases, leaving 12 bases between the germline ends. This CDR3 region has 16 residues. CDR1 and CDR2 from the germline V gene are MNHEY and SVGAGI. In DNA form, the CDR3 reads TGTGCCAGCAGTTACTCTTCACCCTACCTCACAGATACGCAGTATTTT. The encoded protein is CASSYSSPYLTDTQYF.

This chain links TRBV27 with TRBJ2-3; D unclear. The CDR3 is 15 residues long. V lost 5 bases, J lost 1 base, and 13 bases lay in between. From germline, CDR1 is MNHEY and CDR2 SMNVEV (reference sequence). CDR3 protein: CASSRPDIGTDTQYF. In DNA, the CDR3 is TGTGCCAGCAGTAGACCTGACATAGGCACAGATACGCAGTATTTT.

The V gene is TRBV4-3, the J gene TRBJ1-4, with D perhaps matching TRBD1 (5 bases). The CDR3 is 15 residues long. Germline loops: CDR1 LGHNA, CDR2 YSLEER. Trimming cost V 3 bases and J 7 bases, with 15 bases left between them. The CDR3 DNA reads TGCGCCAGCAGCCAGGGTCGGCAGGGAAGTGAAAAACTGTTTTTT. It encodes CASSQGRQGSEKLFF.

The chain links TRBV7-9 to TRBJ2-5; tentative D call: TRBD2 (7 bases). The CDR3 has 14 residues. V gave up 5 bases and J gave up 5 bases, with 15 bases separating them. Germline V gene data show CDR1 as SEHNR and CDR2 as FQNEAQ (reference sequence). The chain's CDR3 is CASSPPGGHETQYF. CDR3 nucleotide sequence: TGTGCCAGCAGCCCACCGGGGGGACACGAGACCCAGTACTTC.

In DNA, the CDR3 is TGTGCCAGCAGCCCCCGAACAGACAGCTATGGCTACACCTTC. Protein product: CASSPRTDSYGYTF. The rearrangement joins TRBV11-2 to TRBJ1-2, with D perhaps TRBD1 (5 bases). This CDR3 has 14 residues. V lost 5 bases and J lost 4, with 14 bases in between. Germline loops: CDR1 SGHAT, CDR2 FQNNGV.

By proportion, this clone is medium-sized (0.01 to 0.1%). The V gene is TRBV7-9, the J gene TRBJ2-3; 7 nucleotides agree with TRBD2. The CDR3 is 17 amino acids. Germline loops: CDR1 SEHNR, CDR2 FQNEAQ (reference sequence). V was pared by 1 base and J by 0 bases, with 7 bases of the junction left unmatched. The chain's CDR3 is CASSLVGRGSSTDTQYF. The CDR3 DNA follows: TGTGCCAGCAGCTTAGTGGGGAGGGGATCTAGCACAGATACGCAGTATTTT.

The V and J genes are TRBV6-5 and TRBJ1-1, with 7 bases fitting TRBD1. The J segment lost 1 base and the V segment lost 6 bases, leaving 8 bases of the junction unmatched. The CDR3 extends over 15 amino acids. Germline CDR1 is MNHEY and CDR2 is SVGAGI. This chain's CDR3 is CASSPFEGANTEAFF. Written as DNA, the CDR3 is TGTGCCAGCAGCCCTTTTGAGGGGGCGAACACTGAAGCTTTCTTT.

This clone was seen repeatedly, ten times or more. V is TRBV6-6 and J is TRBJ2-7; D not certain. CDR3 size: 12 residues. Deletions cut 6 bases from V and 0 bases from J, with 6 bases between. Germline V gene data show CDR1 as MNHNY and CDR2 as SVGAGI (reference sequence). The CDR3 sequence: CASRESSYEQYF. CDR3 nucleotides: TGTGCCAGCAGGGAGAGCTCCTACGAGCAGTACTTC.

J is TRBJ2-3 and V is TRBV7-9; TRBD1 matches at 7 bases. Looked up from germline, CDR1 is SEHNR and CDR2 is FQNEAQ (reference sequence). This CDR3 contains 15 residues. Trimming removed 5 bases from V and 1 base from J; junction bases left unmatched: 6. CDR3 coding DNA: TGTGCCAGCAGCCTCCCAGGGGGAGGCACAGATACGCAGTATTTT. It encodes CASSLPGGGTDTQYF.

The V gene is TRBV2, the J gene TRBJ2-5; 10 bases line up with TRBD1. Germline-derived CDR1 and CDR2 are SNHLY and FYNNEI. J lost 4 bases, V lost 8 bases, and 7 bases had no gene match. The CDR3 spans 14 residues. CDR3 coding DNA: TGTGCCAGCCTTGACAGGGGGCCGTCAGAGACCCAGTACTTC. Translating gives CASLDRGPSETQYF.

The chain combines TRBV4-3 with TRBJ2-1, with 7 nucleotides matching TRBD2. Per germline, CDR1 LGHNA and CDR2 YSLEER. The CDR3 spans 16 residues. With 0 bases clipped from V and 5 bases from J, the junction kept 7 bases outside the gene matches. The CDR3 protein is CASSQDRSSGDNEQFF. The CDR3 region has the DNA TGCGCCAGCAGCCAAGATCGGAGCAGCGGGGACAATGAGCAGTTCTTC.